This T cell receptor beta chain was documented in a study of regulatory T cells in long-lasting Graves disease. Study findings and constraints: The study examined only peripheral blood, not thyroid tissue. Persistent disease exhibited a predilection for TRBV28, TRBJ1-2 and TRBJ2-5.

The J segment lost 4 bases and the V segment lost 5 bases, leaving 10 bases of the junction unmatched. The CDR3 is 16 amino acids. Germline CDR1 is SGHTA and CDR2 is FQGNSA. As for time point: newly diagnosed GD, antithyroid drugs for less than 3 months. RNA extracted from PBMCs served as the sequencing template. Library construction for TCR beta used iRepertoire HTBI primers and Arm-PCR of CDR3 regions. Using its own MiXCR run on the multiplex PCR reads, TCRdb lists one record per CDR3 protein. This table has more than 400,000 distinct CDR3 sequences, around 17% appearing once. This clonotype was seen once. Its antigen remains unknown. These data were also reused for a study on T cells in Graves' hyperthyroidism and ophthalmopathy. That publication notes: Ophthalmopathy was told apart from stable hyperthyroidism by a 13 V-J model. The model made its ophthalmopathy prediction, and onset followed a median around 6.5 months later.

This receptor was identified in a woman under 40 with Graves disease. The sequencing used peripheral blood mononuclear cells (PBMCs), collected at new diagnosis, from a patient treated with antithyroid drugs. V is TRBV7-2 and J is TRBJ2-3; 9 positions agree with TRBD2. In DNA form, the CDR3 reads TGTGCCAGCAGCCATAGCGGGGGCGCCTTCCCAGATACGCAGTATTTT. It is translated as CASSHSGGAFPDTQYF.